The present TCR beta chain was sequenced within a study of cytomegalovirus exposure and HLA in healthy donors (dated by TCRdb to the late 2010s). For the wider study: An earlier analysis of 550 to 700 of the donors reported about 290 Gb of sequence data and more than 90 million unique TCR beta sequences from around 200 million T cells. All discovery cohort repertoires had been generated on a single sequencing platform. An earlier analysis of around 540 of the donors applied high-throughput TCR beta sequencing to assess whether each TCR beta V gene segment acted as functional or pseudogenic. Both class I and class II loci were covered by HLA typing, at four-digit resolution. Because of strong linkage in the cohort, roughly five DR-DQ haplotypes were treated as single units for association and clustering. To predict cytomegalovirus infection status, the study combined high-throughput TCR immunosequencing, statistical association of individual TCRs with disease status, and machine learning. Rather than drawing on any new phenotypic data, the later analysis identified candidate immune exposures from TCR beta sequences and the way those sequences occurred across donors. The number of donors typed differed by locus, with 629-630 for A, B, C, DRB1 and DQB1, around 520 for DQA1, 600 to 610 for DPA1, and over 400 for DPB1. Among roughly 400 genotyped donors of the cohort, an average of around 220,000 unique TCR beta nucleotide sequences was sequenced per donor, of which about 19% were non-productive. The genetic ancestry cluster associated with self-reported Caucasian donors included about 84% of the 300 to 450 genotyped donors. Besides the first cohort of about 730 subjects, a separate validation cohort made up of over a hundred different subjects was used. Roughly 300 gigabases of sequencing data and approximately 84 million unique TCR sequences were included in an early release covering several hundred HLA-typed donors. A later analysis re-examined previously published TCR beta repertoires from just over 650 donors and added high-resolution HLA genotyping to investigate patterns of TCR occurrence. The study aimed to test whether signatures of past pathogen exposure could be identified by cataloging public T cell receptors. In a later genetic analysis, genome-wide SNP genotypes for about 65% of the roughly 700 donors were used, and that subset was treated as a discovery cohort. Donor age, sex, ethnicity and CMV serostatus were compiled alongside the repertoire data. Using immunosequencing, the study profiled T cell repertoires from 666 subjects and related those repertoires to cytomegalovirus serostatus.

A note on this clone: Its antigen is unknown. No quality values exist for individual bases; no much larger clone is one base distant.

Library generation was performed with the immunoSEQ multiplex PCR assay. For the multiplex PCR, a mixture combining 60 forward primers for TCR Vbeta segments and 13 reverse primers for TCR Jbeta segments was used. The CDR3 region of rearranged TCR beta genes was amplified from genomic DNA by a multiplex PCR assay. On the Illumina HiSeq System, the amplified TCR beta libraries were sequenced as 87-base-pair reads. As for the original processing: A later analysis tallied about 77 million unique TCR beta chains across the 660 or so repertoires, and approximately 12 million of those chains were shared by two or more donors. A nearest-neighbor algorithm error-corrected the raw reads and collapsed the reads into unique sequences, merging closely related sequences to remove PCR and sequencing errors. V, D and J gene segments were assigned by aligning CDR3 sequences to IMGT reference sequences. For a sequence to be retained, at least a six-nucleotide match to both a V gene segment and a J gene segment was required. A rearrangement counted as productive if the CDR3 had no stop codons and remained in frame with V and J, and every other rearrangement counted as non-productive. CDR3 was defined according to IMGT convention as the region running from the second conserved V-encoded cysteine to the conserved J-encoded phenylalanine. In an earlier analysis of 587 of the donors, sequences lacking an unambiguous match to a single V gene segment were excluded. In an earlier analysis of around 590 of the donors, a V segment was called functional when productive rearrangements were above 56.7%, and segregating when the standard deviation between donors exceeded 5%. A statistical classification framework was built to diagnose cytomegalovirus status from the catalog of TCR beta chain sequences. A later analysis assigned V and J genes by comparing TCR nucleotide sequences with IMGT/GENE-DB human TR gene sequences. A later analysis assigned CDR3 sequences and most-parsimonious VDJ recombination scenarios with the TCRdist pipeline. In a later analysis, each TCR beta chain was defined by its CDR3 amino acid sequence together with its V-gene family, and reads lacking a unique V-gene family were excluded. As a way to deal with suspected cross-contamination and a sequencing artifact, a later analysis dropped 450 to 600 nucleotide sequences that were highly shared and had low generation probability. A later analysis calculated a clonal expansion index for each public chain from normalized within-repertoire ranks of inferred template counts. A later analysis computed generation probabilities with a VDJ recombination model fitted to out-of-frame rearrangements, and checked the results against IGoR. Hypergeometric tests were used in a later analysis to score TCR-TCR, TCR-HLA and TCR-CMV co-occurrence, with a repertoire-size bias correction applied to the TCR pairs. A later analysis estimated false discovery rates by permuting HLA or CMV assignments 20 times. In a later analysis, co-occurring TCRs were grouped with DBSCAN, and TCRdist sequence similarity was added when clustering was performed within HLA-allele-positive subsets. Repertoires with fewer than 30,000 or more than 120,000 public chains were left out of co-occurrence clustering, as were about 5 repertoires with anomalous nucleotide sharing. TCRdb stores this immuneACCESS table with in-frame sequences only. Part of the clones is absent; in the studies checked, under half of the shortfall reflects unresolved V genes, and no reason is known for the rest. Clonal size and the V and J genes are those of that table, whereas D and trimming came from the DNA. The sample yields more than 100,000 clones; around 74% were counted once. The ten largest clonotypes hold approximately 30% of the sample.

Findings and caveats that apply to the study as a whole: CMV serostatus was the only immune exposure information available for the cohort. Some IMGT-functional V segments, including TRBV6-2 and TRBV6-3, could not be told apart with the 87-base-pair reads, so those segments were excluded. A later analysis found that HLA-associated TCR beta chains were more clonally expanded and had lower generation probabilities than equally common non-associated chains. HLA typing was unavailable for some donors at each locus, so association tests used only the typed subset. In both the original and validation cohorts, the classifier was reported to diagnose cytomegalovirus status with high specificity and sensitivity. In a later analysis, several top co-occurrence clusters were reported to appear linked to parvovirus B19, influenza, CMV and Epstein-Barr virus. Only TCR beta chains were sequenced in this cohort, and the absence of alpha or paired-chain data limited detectable features. When HLA alleles, especially DR and DQ, strongly co-occurred, attributing TCR associations to individual alleles was difficult. In an earlier analysis of 500 to 650 of the donors, most TCR beta V segments appeared in productive rearrangements about 87% or about 30% of the time, broadly matching IMGT annotations. V-gene and J-gene trimming of TCR beta chains was associated with a missense DCLRE1C variant in a later genetic analysis, and the association was replicated in an independent cohort. In the study, about 150 TCR beta chains were listed as associated with cytomegalovirus. A later genetic analysis reported fewer N-insertions in productive TCRs among donors in an Asian-associated ancestry cluster than the roughly 700-donor mean. Presence/absence analyses assumed roughly uniform sequencing depth across donors, an assumption that may not hold. In a later analysis, some 17,000 TCR beta sequences were associated with specific HLA alleles at a false discovery rate of 0.05. A further reported finding was that TCR beta sequences accurately predicted the HLA-A and HLA-B alleles for most subjects in the first cohort. In a later analysis, the rate of TCR association differed among HLA loci, with DRB1 alleles having the most associated TCRs and HLA-C alleles having the fewest. Seventeen rarely observed V segments, including chromosome 9 orphons, were excluded from the earlier analysis of some 590 of the donors because counts were too low. The authors suggested that the approach could potentially be generalized to other disease states and immunological phenotypes. In a later analysis, most CMV-associated TCR beta chains were found to appear HLA-restricted, with HLA associations seemingly driven largely by CMV exposure. A few of the identified cytomegalovirus-associated TCR beta chains were confirmed in vitro to be specific for cytomegalovirus antigens. Linkage disequilibrium might explain the correlated functional status among segregating V segments, but an unknown experimental factor could not be excluded. A cluster of highly shared sequence variants was judged likely to represent a technical artifact of the sequencing pipeline. While some public TCRs were present in many individuals, most TCR sequences turned up only very rarely across donors.

The cohort comprised 710 or so healthy bone marrow donors. All cohort members were sampled while nominally healthy, although unrecorded immune exposures were likely present. The donor was CMV seropositive and was included in the group of 250 to 300 seropositive cohort members. A peripheral blood sample was provided by each donor, and peripheral blood mononuclear cells were used for TCR beta sequencing. The Qiagen DNeasy Blood Extraction Kit was used to extract genomic DNA from the blood cell samples. The trim is 2 bases for V and 8 bases for J, with a gap of 9 bases between the germline ends. The CDR3, cysteine through phenylalanine, is 12 amino acids long. The CDR3 DNA has 36 bases and is translated from base 1. CDR1 is given as SGHVS and CDR2 as FQNEAQ, both from the germline V gene.

The sequence was collected from a man between 60 and 70 years old in good health and CMV-seropositive. Sequences were obtained from PBMCs. The receptor chain draws on TRBV7-8 and TRBJ1-2, with the D gene call left open. The CDR3 reads as follows: CASSLLVGGYTF. The nucleotide sequence reads as follows: TGTGCCAGCAGCTTACTTGTGGGCGGCTACACCTTC.